These 11 T cell receptor beta chains were all obtained from the same sample, sequenced in a study of blood T cell repertoires in COVID-19. Produced via immunoSEQ multiplex PCR; TCRdb's table is partial and in-frame only. The data show around 290,000 clones, around nine tenths seen once. What was sequenced was PBMCs or T cells enriched from blood (not recorded which). The origin of the receptors is a woman aged 18-35 years who had recovered from COVID-19.

CDR3 amino acids: CASSLRSSGGQNTGELFF. The CDR3 DNA follows: TGTGCCAGCAGCTTAAGGAGTAGCGGGGGCCAGAACACCGGGGAGCTGTTTTTT. This rearrangement joins TRBV7-8 to TRBJ2-2; TRBD2 matches 9 bases. This CDR3 has 18 residues. Trimming removed 2 bases from V and 1 base from J; junction bases left unmatched: 8. Per the germline V gene, CDR1 is SGHVS and CDR2 is FQNEAQ.

This CDR3 is CASSQGTGLETQYF. In DNA form, the CDR3 reads TGTGCCAGCTCGCAGGGGACAGGGTTGGAGACCCAGTACTTC. The chain is built from TRBV18 and TRBJ2-5, with TRBD1 identical over 9 bases. Germline assignment: CDR1 KGHSH and CDR2 LQKENI. The V and J ends lost 6 bases and 5 bases, in that order; junction bases with no gene match: 7. This CDR3 region has 14 residues.

This chain uses TRBV21-1 with TRBJ2-3; the table gives TRBD2 as D, unverified against the DNA. TRBV21-1 represents a pseudogene. The CDR3 has 16 residues. CDR3 amino acids: CASSKDRGAVADTQYF. The DNA of the CDR3 is TGTGCCAGCAGCAAAGATCGGGGGGCAGTTGCAGATACGCAGTATTTT.

The V and J genes are TRBV2 and TRBJ2-4; 7 positions agree with TRBD2. This CDR3 spans 15 amino acids. Germline CDR1 reads SNHLY; CDR2 reads FYNNEI. Trimming took 4 bases from V and 6 from J; bases not matched to a gene: 9. CDR3 amino acids: CASSVLGGEGNIQYF. CDR3 bases: TGTGCCAGCAGTGTATTGGGGGGGGAGGGAAACATTCAGTACTTC.

The chain employs TRBV27 and TRBJ2-1, with 11 bases matching TRBD1. The CDR3 has 14 amino acids. CDR1 is MNHEY, CDR2 SMNVEV, per germline (reference sequence). V shed 2 bases, J shed 10 bases, and the junction held 4 bases outside the gene matches. In nucleotides, the CDR3 is TGTGCCAGCAGTTTAGGACAGGGGGCCCTGGAGCAGTTCTTC. This gives the protein CASSLGQGALEQFF.

The rearrangement uses TRBV27 and TRBJ2-7; 8 positions match TRBD2. V was pared by 4 bases and J by 3 bases, with 5 bases of the junction left unmatched. CDR1 is MNHEY and CDR2 is SMNVEV in the germline V gene (reference sequence). The CDR3 runs to 14 residues. The CDR3 region is CASSSLREVYEQYF. The CDR3 DNA reads as TGTGCCAGCAGTTCGCTGCGGGAGGTCTACGAGCAGTACTTC.

V gene TRBV20-1 combines with J gene TRBJ1-1; D is uncertain. V dropped 5 bases and J dropped 7 bases, with 11 bases sitting between them. The CDR3 runs 11 residues. CDR1 and CDR2 from the germline V gene are DFQATT and SNEGSKA (reference sequence). CDR3 sequence: CSALRGYEAFF. The CDR3 DNA follows: TGCAGTGCTCTCCGGGGTTATGAAGCTTTCTTT.

The genes are TRBV9 and TRBJ2-2; 12 nucleotides agree with TRBD2. Germline CDR1 SGDLS, CDR2 YYNGEE. The CDR3 loop spans 18 amino acids. V lost 0 bases to trimming and J lost 3 bases; unmatched junction nucleotides: 6. The chain's CDR3 is CASSVDSLAGGDTGELFF. CDR3 DNA: TGTGCCAGCAGCGTAGATTCCCTAGCGGGGGGGGACACCGGGGAGCTGTTTTTT.

The chain has TRBV6-5 and TRBJ2-5; 12 nucleotides match TRBD1. With 6 bases clipped from V and 6 bases from J, the junction kept 2 bases outside the gene matches. The CDR3 totals 13 residues. Per the germline V gene, CDR1 is MNHEY and CDR2 is SVGAGI. The chain's CDR3 is CASRGTGGKTQYF. DNA of the CDR3: TGTGCCAGCAGGGGGACAGGGGGCAAGACCCAGTACTTC.

V usage is TRBV5-1 and J usage is TRBJ1-2, with 9 bases that match TRBD1. The germline V gene encodes CDR1 SGHRS and CDR2 YFSETQ. V gave up 4 bases and J gave up 8 bases; unmatched junction bases: 12. This CDR3 is built from 15 residues. CDR3 amino acids: CASSIEPGQGLGYTF. CDR3 sequence (DNA): TGCGCCAGCAGCATCGAACCGGGACAGGGATTGGGCTACACCTTC.

The chain recombines TRBV9 with TRBJ1-5; 7 positions agree with TRBD1. Germline V gene sequence: CDR1 SGDLS, CDR2 YYNGEE. The CDR3 is made up of 17 amino acids. Trimming removed 3 bases from V and 0 bases from J; junction bases left unmatched: 9. In DNA, the CDR3 is TGTGCCAGCAGCGCAGGGGACAGCCGGTATAGCAATCAGCCCCAGCATTTT. This encodes CASSAGDSRYSNQPQHF.